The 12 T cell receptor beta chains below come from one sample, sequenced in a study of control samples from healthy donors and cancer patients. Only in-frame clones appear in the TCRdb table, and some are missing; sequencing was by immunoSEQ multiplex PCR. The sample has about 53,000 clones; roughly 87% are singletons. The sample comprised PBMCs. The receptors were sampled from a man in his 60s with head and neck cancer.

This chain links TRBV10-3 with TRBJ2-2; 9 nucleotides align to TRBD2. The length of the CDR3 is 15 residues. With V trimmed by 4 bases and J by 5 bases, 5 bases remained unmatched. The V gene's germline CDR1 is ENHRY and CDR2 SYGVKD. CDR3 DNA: TGTGCCATCAGTGTTGCGGGGGGGCTGACCGGGGAGCTGTTTTTT. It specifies CAISVAGGLTGELFF.

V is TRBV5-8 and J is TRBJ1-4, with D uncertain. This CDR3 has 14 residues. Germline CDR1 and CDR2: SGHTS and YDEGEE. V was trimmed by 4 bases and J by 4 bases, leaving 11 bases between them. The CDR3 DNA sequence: TGTGCCAGCAGCCCATACGGGGATAATGAAAAACTGTTTTTT. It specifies CASSPYGDNEKLFF.

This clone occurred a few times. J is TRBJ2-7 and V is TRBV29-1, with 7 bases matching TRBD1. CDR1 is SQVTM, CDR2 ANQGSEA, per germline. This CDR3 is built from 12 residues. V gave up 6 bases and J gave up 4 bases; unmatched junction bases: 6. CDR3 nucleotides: TGCAGCGTCTCCCAGGGGGTGTACGAGCAGTACTTC. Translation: CSVSQGVYEQYF.

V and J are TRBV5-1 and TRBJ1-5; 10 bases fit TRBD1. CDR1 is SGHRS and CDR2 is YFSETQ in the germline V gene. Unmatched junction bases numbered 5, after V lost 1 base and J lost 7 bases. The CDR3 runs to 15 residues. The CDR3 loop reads CASSLFGDRGQPQHF. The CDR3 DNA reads TGCGCCAGCAGCTTGTTTGGGGACAGGGGACAGCCCCAGCATTTT.

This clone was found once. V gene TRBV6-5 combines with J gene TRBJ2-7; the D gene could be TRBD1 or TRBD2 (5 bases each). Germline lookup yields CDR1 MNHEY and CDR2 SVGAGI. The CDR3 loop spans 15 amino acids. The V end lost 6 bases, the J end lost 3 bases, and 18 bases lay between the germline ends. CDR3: CASRLGPIGNYEQYF. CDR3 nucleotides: TGTGCCAGCAGGCTGGGACCGATAGGAAACTACGAGCAGTACTTC.

The CDR3 DNA reads as TGTGCCAGCAGCCAAGTGTACGCCAGCTCCTACAATGAGCAGTTCTTC. It specifies CASSQVYASSYNEQFF. This chain joins TRBV4-2 and TRBJ2-1; D gene unclear. V was cut by 1 base and J by 0 bases, with 10 bases left in between. CDR3 length: 16 amino acids. Germline V lookup: CDR1 LGHNA, CDR2 YNFKEQ.

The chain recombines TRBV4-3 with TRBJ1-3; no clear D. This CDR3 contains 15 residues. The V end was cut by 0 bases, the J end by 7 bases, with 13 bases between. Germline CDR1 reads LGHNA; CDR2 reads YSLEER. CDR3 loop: CASSQDLTALNTIYF. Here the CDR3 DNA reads TGCGCCAGCAGCCAAGATCTGACCGCTCTCAACACCATATATTTT.

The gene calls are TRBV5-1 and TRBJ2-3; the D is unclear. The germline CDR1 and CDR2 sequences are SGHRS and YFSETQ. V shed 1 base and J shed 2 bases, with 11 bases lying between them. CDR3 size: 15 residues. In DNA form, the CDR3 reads TGCGCCAGCAGCTTGTTAGAACGGATCACAGATACGCAGTATTTT. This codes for CASSLLERITDTQYF.

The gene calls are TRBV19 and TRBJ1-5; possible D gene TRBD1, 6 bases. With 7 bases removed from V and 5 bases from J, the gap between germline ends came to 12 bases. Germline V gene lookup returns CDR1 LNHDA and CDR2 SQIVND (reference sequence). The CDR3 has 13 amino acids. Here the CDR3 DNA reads TGTGCCAGTATGGGGGCGCAACATCAGCCCCAGCATTTT. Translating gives CASMGAQHQPQHF.

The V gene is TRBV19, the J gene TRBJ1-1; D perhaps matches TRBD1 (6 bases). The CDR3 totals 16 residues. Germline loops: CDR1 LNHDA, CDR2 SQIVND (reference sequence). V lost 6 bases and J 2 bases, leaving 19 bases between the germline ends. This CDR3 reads CASSTGQIRGNTEAFF. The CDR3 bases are TGTGCCAGTAGCACGGGTCAAATCAGGGGAAACACTGAAGCTTTCTTT.

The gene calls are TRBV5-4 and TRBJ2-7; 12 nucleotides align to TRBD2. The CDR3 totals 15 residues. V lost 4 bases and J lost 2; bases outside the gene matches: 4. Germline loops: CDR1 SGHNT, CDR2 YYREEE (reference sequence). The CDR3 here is CASSRGLAGTYEQYF. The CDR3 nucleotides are TGTGCCAGCAGCAGGGGACTAGCGGGTACCTACGAGCAGTACTTC.

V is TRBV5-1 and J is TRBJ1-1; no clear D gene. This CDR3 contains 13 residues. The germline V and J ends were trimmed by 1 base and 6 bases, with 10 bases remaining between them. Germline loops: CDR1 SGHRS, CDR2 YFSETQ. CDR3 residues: CASSLTNGPEAFF. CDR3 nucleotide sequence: TGCGCCAGCAGCTTGACTAATGGTCCTGAAGCTTTCTTT.